One and the same sample provided the 31 T cell receptor beta chains below, sequenced in a study of CD8 T cells in ankylosing spondylitis. Study-wide points: A motif of eight or nine highly homologous TCR beta variants was seen as apparently characteristic of ankylosing spondylitis blood.

TCRdb re-derived calls from the 5' RACE reads in MiXCR, one entry per CDR3 protein. The table has about 390,000 distinct CDR3 sequences, about 20% seen once; the top ten hold about 16%. No cognate antigen is known for these TCRs. The sequencing sample was made of blood, either unsorted or a sorted T cell fraction (not recorded which). The receptors come from a male donor with ankylosing spondylitis.

The sample holds many counts of this clonotype. This sequence joins TRBV29-1 and TRBJ2-2; D not resolved. The V end lost 5 bases, the J end lost 2 bases, and 9 bases lay between the germline ends. Germline assignment: CDR1 SQVTM and CDR2 ANQGSEA. This CDR3 contains 13 residues. CDR3 bases: TGCAGCGTTTACTGGCCTAACACCGGGGAGCTGTTTTTT. Residues: CSVYWPNTGELFF.

This clonotype has a handful of counts. The chain carries TRBV6-1 and TRBJ1-1; the D is unclear. The CDR3 covers 13 residues. Germline CDR1 and CDR2: MNHNS and SASEGT. The V end was cut by 0 bases, the J end by 7 bases, with 9 bases between. The CDR3 DNA follows: TGTGCCAGCAGTGAAGCGTTGTTGGGTGAAGCTTTCTTT. It yields the protein CASSEALLGEAFF.

The chain couples TRBV4-1 to TRBJ2-1; TRBD1 or TRBD2 may be the D gene (5 bases each). The germline V gene encodes CDR1 MGHRA and CDR2 YSYEKL. CDR3 length: 18 residues. V was pared by 0 bases and J by 4 bases, with 19 bases between. The chain's CDR3 is CASSQDPRGVGRYNEQFF. CDR3 nucleotide sequence: TGCGCCAGCAGCCAAGATCCGAGGGGCGTGGGCCGATACAATGAGCAGTTCTTC.

This clonotype turned up a few times. The chain has TRBV6-5 and TRBJ2-1, with 9 bases fitting TRBD2. The ends lost 3 bases at V and 12 bases at J; junction bases unmatched: 12. This CDR3 is 15 amino acids long. Germline assignment: CDR1 MNHEY and CDR2 SVGAGI. CDR3 protein: CASSYGSGSSAGQFF. The CDR3, as DNA: TGTGCCAGCAGTTATGGTAGCGGGAGTTCAGCCGGGCAGTTCTTC.

This clonotype was seen repeatedly, ten times or more. The V and J genes are TRBV5-1 and TRBJ2-7; D unclear. The CDR3 is made up of 14 amino acids. V was clipped by 0 bases and J by 7 bases, with 14 bases between them. The germline CDR1 and CDR2 sequences are SGHRS and YFSETQ. The CDR3 DNA reads TGCGCCAGCAGCTTGGAGGCCCTATCTAGTGAGCAGTACTTC. Residues: CASSLEALSSEQYF.

This clonotype was counted a few times. The genes are TRBV9 and TRBJ2-1; TRBD2 is a possible D gene (5 bases). Germline V gene lookup returns CDR1 SGDLS and CDR2 YYNGEE. Trimming pared 0 bases from V and 9 bases from J, leaving 19 bases between. CDR3 size: 16 residues. This CDR3 is CASSVVAAGLLAEQFF. DNA for the CDR3: TGTGCCAGCAGCGTAGTAGCTGCCGGACTTTTGGCTGAGCAGTTCTTC.

The chain uses TRBV7-3 and TRBJ1-1, with D perhaps TRBD1 (6 bases). The CDR3 is 15 residues long. Trimming took off 0 bases at V and 8 bases at J, with 16 bases between the two ends. The germline CDR1 and CDR2 sequences are SGHTA and FQGTGA. This CDR3 reads CASSLTGKGTTEAFF. CDR3 nucleotides: TGTGCCAGCAGCTTAACGGGGAAGGGGACAACCGAAGCTTTCTTT.

This clonotype was recorded a few times. The chain joins TRBV10-3 to TRBJ2-1, with D tentatively TRBD1 (6 bases). Germline V gene sequence: CDR1 ENHRY, CDR2 SYGVKD. This CDR3 comprises 17 residues. Trimming shortened V by 4 bases and J by 4 bases, and 20 bases separated the two germline ends. In DNA, the CDR3 is TGTGCCATCAGTGGACAGGCCAGGACCGTGGAATACAATGAGCAGTTCTTC. It is translated as CAISGQARTVEYNEQFF.

This clonotype showed up just a few times. Here the CDR3 DNA reads TGTGCCAGCTCACCAGGGACAGCCCCTAACTATGGCTACACCTTC. This encodes CASSPGTAPNYGYTF. V usage is TRBV18 and J usage is TRBJ1-2; 7 nucleotides align to TRBD1. The CDR3 consists of 15 residues. Per germline, CDR1 KGHSH and CDR2 LQKENI. The ends lost 2 bases at V and 0 bases at J; junction bases unmatched: 3.

The CDR3 nucleotides read TGTGCCAGCAGTTTACCGGGGGGATATCAGCCCCAGCATTTT. This gives the protein CASSLPGGYQPQHF. The rearrangement uses TRBV28 and TRBJ1-5, with D maybe TRBD1 (5 bases). V was shortened by 2 bases and J by 5 bases, with 10 bases between the two germline ends. The CDR3 is 14 residues long. The V gene's germline CDR1 is MDHEN and CDR2 SYDVKM.

This chain connects TRBV27 to TRBJ2-3; no clear D. This CDR3 region has 15 residues. Trimming removed 5 bases at V and 3 bases at J, with 15 bases between. Germline values: CDR1 MNHEY, CDR2 SMNVEV (reference sequence). CDR3 nucleotide sequence: TGTGCCAGCAGTCTAAATCTAGTTACGACAGATACGCAGTATTTT. Translating gives CASSLNLVTTDTQYF.

This clonotype has only a few counts. The chain employs TRBV18 and TRBJ2-7; D is perhaps TRBD1 (6 bases). Trimming took 3 bases from V and 6 from J, leaving 15 bases between them. From germline, CDR1 is KGHSH and CDR2 LQKENI. This CDR3 is built from 14 residues. CDR3 protein: CASSPRDTAGEQYF. Here the CDR3 DNA reads TGTGCCAGCTCACCCCGGGACACCGCGGGCGAGCAGTACTTC.

This clonotype appeared a few times. The rearrangement links TRBV5-1 to TRBJ1-2; D is undetermined. Germline V CDR1 and CDR2: SGHRS, YFSETQ. V was clipped by 0 bases and J by 6 bases, with 12 bases between them. The length of the CDR3 is 14 residues. CDR3 sequence reads: CASSLEADLHGYTF. DNA for the CDR3: TGCGCCAGCAGCTTGGAGGCAGACCTTCATGGCTACACCTTC.

This clonotype showed up just a few times. This rearrangement joins TRBV19 to TRBJ1-5; 7 positions agree with TRBD1. Trimming took 5 bases from V and 1 from J; bases not matched to a gene: 5. Germline values: CDR1 LNHDA, CDR2 SQIVND (reference sequence). The CDR3 has 15 amino acids. The CDR3 region is CASSYDRESNQPQHF. In DNA form, the CDR3 reads TGTGCCAGTAGTTACGACAGGGAAAGCAATCAGCCCCAGCATTTT.

This clonotype showed up just a few times. The J gene is TRBJ1-1, the V gene TRBV15; D unresolved. The V end was cut by 0 bases, the J end by 3 bases, with 2 bases between. Looked up from germline, CDR1 is LNHNV and CDR2 is YYDKDF (reference sequence). The CDR3 is 12 amino acids. The CDR3 DNA is TGTGCCACCAGCAGAGAACACACTGAAGCTTTCTTT. This translates into CATSREHTEAFF.

The rearrangement joins TRBV29-1 to TRBJ2-3; TRBD2 matches at 7 bases. The trim removed 4 bases at V and 4 bases at J, leaving 8 bases unmatched. This CDR3 is built from 14 residues. The germline CDR1 and CDR2 sequences are SQVTM and ANQGSEA. The CDR3, as DNA: TGCAGCGTTGTGCCCGGGGGGAGCCCAGATACGCAGTATTTT. It specifies CSVVPGGSPDTQYF.

This clonotype has only a few counts. The gene calls are TRBV20-1 and TRBJ1-1, with D perhaps TRBD1 (5 bases). V lost 4 bases to trimming and J lost 8 bases, with 8 bases between them. This CDR3 comprises 10 residues. Per the germline V gene, CDR1 is DFQATT and CDR2 is SNEGSKA (reference sequence). CDR3 in amino acids: CSATDREAFF. The CDR3, as DNA: TGCAGTGCTACCGACAGAGAAGCTTTCTTT.

The chain uses TRBV6-5 and TRBJ1-5, with 9 bases matching TRBD1. CDR1 MNHEY and CDR2 SVGAGI come from the germline V gene. Trimming removed 4 bases from V and 0 bases from J; junction bases left unmatched: 7. The CDR3 consists of 17 residues. The CDR3 is CASSLHRDRVSNQPQHF. The CDR3 DNA sequence: TGTGCCAGCAGTTTACATCGGGACAGGGTTAGCAATCAGCCCCAGCATTTT.

J is TRBJ2-5 and V is TRBV28; 7 bases fit TRBD1. Germline V CDR1 and CDR2: MDHEN, SYDVKM. V lost 4 bases to trimming and J lost 2 bases; unmatched junction nucleotides: 7. The CDR3 length is 15 residues. CDR3 sequence reads: CASSSGQETQETQYF. CDR3 in DNA: TGTGCCAGCAGTTCAGGACAGGAGACTCAAGAGACCCAGTACTTC.

This clonotype was detected only a few times. The V and J genes are TRBV3-1 and TRBJ2-1, with D perhaps given as TRBD1 or TRBD2 (5 bases each). Between the trimmed V and J ends, which lost 3 bases and 3 bases, there was a span of 18 bases. CDR3 length: 17 amino acids. Germline V gene sequence: CDR1 LGHDT, CDR2 YNNKEL (reference sequence). Here the CDR3 reads CASSQQRGGGLYNEQFF. The CDR3 coding sequence is TGTGCCAGCAGCCAGCAAAGGGGTGGCGGGCTCTACAATGAGCAGTTCTTC.

V gene TRBV12-3 or TRBV12-4 combines with J gene TRBJ2-7; either TRBD1 or TRBD2 may fit D (5 bases each). V lost 7 bases and J lost 3, with 13 bases in between. The CDR3 is made up of 13 amino acids. The CDR3 region is CASNPGRYYEQYF. In DNA, the CDR3 is TGTGCCAGCAACCCGGGACGTTACTACGAGCAGTACTTC.

The CDR3 protein is CSTSGEKETQYF. The CDR3 coding sequence is TGCAGCACTAGCGGGGAAAAAGAGACCCAGTACTTC. This sequence joins TRBV20-1 and TRBJ2-5; 10 bases are a match to TRBD2. The CDR3 length is 12 residues. The V gene's germline CDR1 is DFQATT and CDR2 SNEGSKA (reference sequence).

This clonotype was seen more than once but under ten times. The V and J genes are TRBV9 and TRBJ2-1; D uncertain. Germline V lookup: CDR1 SGDLS, CDR2 YYNGEE. Trimming cost V 0 bases and J 6 bases, with 16 bases left between them. CDR3 size: 16 residues. CDR3 residues: CASSVDPPGYGNEQFF. The CDR3 DNA follows: TGTGCCAGCAGCGTAGATCCGCCTGGGTATGGCAATGAGCAGTTCTTC.

V gene TRBV27 combines with J gene TRBJ1-4; TRBD1 matches at 9 bases. Trimming took 5 bases from V and 0 from J; bases not matched to a gene: 19. This CDR3 is built from 21 residues. Looked up from germline, CDR1 is MNHEY and CDR2 is SMNVEV (reference sequence). The CDR3 nucleotides read TGTGCCAGCAGTCGATACCGACCGGGACAGGGTACTTCGGCAACTAATGAAAAACTGTTTTTT. Amino acids: CASSRYRPGQGTSATNEKLFF.

The V gene is TRBV16, the J gene TRBJ1-1, with a possible D match to TRBD1 (5 bases). Germline V lookup: CDR1 KGHSY, CDR2 FQNENV. Trimming removed 3 bases from V and 4 bases from J, with 15 bases in between. This CDR3 is 15 amino acids long. CDR3 protein: CASSQSGDLGTEAFF. CDR3 DNA: TGTGCCAGCAGCCAGAGCGGGGACCTGGGCACTGAAGCTTTCTTT.

This clonotype was picked up a small number of times. The chain uses TRBV29-1 and TRBJ2-7; TRBD2 matches 10 bases. CDR1 is SQVTM, CDR2 ANQGSEA, per germline. The CDR3 consists of 14 residues. V shed 6 bases and J 3 bases; nucleotides not matched to a gene: 8. The CDR3 reads CSVGGLAAGYEQYF. As DNA, the CDR3 is TGCAGCGTGGGAGGACTAGCGGCAGGCTACGAGCAGTACTTC.

The table lists this clonotype with a few counts. J is TRBJ2-2 and V is TRBV28; D gene uncertain. Per the germline V gene, CDR1 is MDHEN and CDR2 is SYDVKM. This CDR3 has 14 residues. V lost 5 bases, J lost 7 bases, and 14 bases lay in between. In nucleotides, the CDR3 is TGTGCCAGCAGTCATCCCTATAAGGGCGGGGAGCTGTTTTTT. Translating gives CASSHPYKGGELFF.

There are a few counts of this clonotype. The genes are TRBV20-1 and TRBJ2-2; TRBD2 matches at 8 bases. This CDR3 spans 15 amino acids. Germline V gene data show CDR1 as DFQATT and CDR2 as SNEGSKA (reference sequence). Trimming cost V 6 bases and J 2 bases; bases outside gene matches: 8. The CDR3: CSAFRLAGNTGELFF. In DNA form, the CDR3 reads TGCAGTGCCTTCAGGCTAGCGGGTAACACCGGGGAGCTGTTTTTT.

As DNA, the CDR3 is TGTGCCAGCAGTCGATCGTACCAAGAGACCCAGTACTTC. It yields the protein CASSRSYQETQYF. The chain carries TRBV7-3 and TRBJ2-5; D is unclear. V lost 6 bases and J lost 0, with 8 bases in between. This CDR3 is built from 13 residues. Looked up from germline, CDR1 is SGHTA and CDR2 is FQGTGA. The complete variable domain, with remaining parts taken from reference TRBV7-3 and TRBJ2-5, reads GAGVSQTPSNKVTEKGKYVELRCDPISGHTALYWYRQSLGQGPEFLIYFQGTGAADDSGLPNDRFFAVRPEGSVSTLKIQRTERGDSAVYLCASSRSYQETQYFGPGTRLLVL.

This clonotype appeared a few times. V gene TRBV4-3 combines with J gene TRBJ1-4; 7 bases fit TRBD1. The CDR3 is 15 residues long. Germline-derived CDR1 and CDR2 are LGHNA and YSLEER. V gave up 4 bases and J gave up 2 bases; unmatched junction bases: 4. The CDR3 region is CASSREDRTNEKLFF. CDR3 nucleotides: TGCGCCAGCAGCCGAGAGGACAGGACTAATGAAAAACTGTTTTTT.

Only a few counts were recorded for this clonotype. The rearrangement joins TRBV7-9 to TRBJ1-5; D is perhaps TRBD1 (5 bases). The V end lost 3 bases, the J end lost 3 bases, and 12 bases lay between the germline ends. Germline lookup yields CDR1 SEHNR and CDR2 FQNEAQ (reference sequence). CDR3 length equals 15 residues. The CDR3 is CASSLGGTFNQPQHF. For the CDR3, the DNA is TGTGCCAGCAGCTTGGGGGGGACGTTCAATCAGCCCCAGCATTTT.